What follows is one T cell receptor beta chain and its context. J was trimmed by 3 bases and V by 5 bases; bases with no gene match: 9. The CDR3 contains 16 residues. Germline V gene lookup returns CDR1 MDHEN and CDR2 SYDVKM. Clones were sequenced by immunoSEQ multiplex PCR, and TCRdb holds only the in-frame ones, with some missing. The data hold about 83,000 clones, with approximately 92% observed a single time. These data are taken from a study of technical replicates of blood from a few donors. The receptor was isolated from a human donor in good health. Sequencing was performed on T cells isolated from PBMCs. This chain uses TRBV28 with TRBJ2-7; 11 bases align to TRBD2. The CDR3 DNA reads as TGTGCCAGCAGTCACGCTAGCGGGAGGCCTCACTACGAGCAGTACTTC. Amino acid sequence: CASSHASGRPHYEQYF.